This T cell receptor (beta chain) derives from a study of CD8 T cells in ankylosing spondylitis. Overall study findings and caveats: CD8+ disease-linked clones were present at relatively low frequencies in blood. Several highly homologous variants made up a TCR beta motif that seemed to typify ankylosing spondylitis blood.

This clonotype was seen ten or more times. Antigen: not known. Quantitative 5'-RACE with molecular barcodes generated TCR beta libraries. MiXCR, run by TCRdb on the 5' RACE reads, gives a single entry per CDR3 protein. There are 200,000 to 250,000 distinct CDR3 sequences in the sample; 7.3% occur only once, and approximately 15% lies in the top ten. V lost 0 bases and J 7 bases, leaving 19 bases between the germline ends. The V gene's germline CDR1 is DFQATT and CDR2 SNEGSKA (reference sequence). The CDR3 spans 16 residues. The TCR originated in a male donor with ankylosing spondylitis. The chain is built from TRBV20-1 and TRBJ2-1; D is perhaps TRBD2 (6 bases). Material: blood, either unsorted or a sorted T cell fraction (not recorded which). The CDR3 here is CSARDPGTHRRNEQFF. CDR3 nucleotides: TGCAGTGCTAGAGATCCGGGGACTCACCGTCGGAATGAGCAGTTCTTC.